This T cell receptor beta chain was captured by sequencing in a study of regulatory T cells in long-lasting Graves disease. There are many counts of this clonotype. With iRepertoire HTBI primers and Arm-PCR of CDR3 regions, TCR beta libraries were built. Each CDR3 protein gets one entry after TCRdb re-called the multiplex PCR reads with MiXCR. The repertoire consists of some 240,000 distinct CDR3 sequences, with roughly a fifth occurring once and the leading ten covering about an eighth. Time point specified: newly diagnosed GD, antithyroid drugs for less than 3 months. Following extraction of RNA from PBMCs, that RNA was used to make the TCR library. Investigators report Graves' disease was diagnosed under American Thyroid Association guidelines. Patients all came to the study from an endocrinology department in Xi'an, China. These records were also assigned to another study, of T cells in Graves' hyperthyroidism and ophthalmopathy. That publication notes: HTBI primers were the set used in a first-round RT-PCR of the TCR CDR3.

The receptor's source is a woman under 40 with Graves disease. The sequenced sample was peripheral blood mononuclear cells (PBMCs), obtained at new diagnosis, from a patient treated with antithyroid drugs.

The CDR3 here is CASSQGHGYTF. CDR3 bases: TGTGCCAGCAGCCAGGGACATGGCTACACCTTC. The V and J genes are TRBV2 and TRBJ1-2; D is perhaps TRBD1 (5 bases). V lost 6 bases and J lost 6, with 8 bases in between. Germline lookup yields CDR1 SNHLY and CDR2 FYNNEI. The CDR3 covers 11 residues.